What follows are 14 T cell receptor beta chains derived from one specimen sequenced in a study of CD4+ T cells in melanoma (dated 2022 in TCRdb). Libraries were constructed by the immunoSEQ multiplex PCR assay. Not all clones reach the TCRdb copy of this immuneACCESS table, which keeps in-frame sequences only. Checked studies attribute under half of the gap to unresolved V genes and leave the rest unexplained. The sample profile shows under 20,000 clones; roughly four fifths of them were found once. 4.5% to 5.5% of the sample is in the top ten clones. The sequenced material came from cells from a culture (not recorded whether cultured in vitro). The origin of the receptors is a human donor with melanoma.

DNA of the CDR3: TGTGCCAGCAGCTTATCTCAGGCGAGAATGAACACTGAAGCTTTCTTT. This encodes CASSLSQARMNTEAFF. The chain carries TRBV7-8 and TRBJ1-1; D is unresolved. The CDR3 has 16 amino acids. Trimming shortened V by 2 bases and J by 0 bases, and 13 bases separated the two germline ends. Germline lookup yields CDR1 SGHVS and CDR2 FQNEAQ.

The chain combines TRBV14 with TRBJ2-1, with D perhaps matching TRBD2 (7 bases). This CDR3 is built from 16 residues. V lost 3 bases to trimming and J lost 9 bases, with 21 bases between them. CDR1 is SGHDN, CDR2 FVKESK, per germline. DNA for the CDR3: TGTGCCAGCAGCCACCGAGGGGGGGTCCCCTCGAGTGAGCAGTTCTTC. It is translated as CASSHRGGVPSSEQFF.

This chain joins TRBV7-3 and TRBJ2-3; no clear D. Trimming removed 0 bases at V and 4 bases at J, with 5 bases between. CDR3 size: 13 residues. Germline V lookup: CDR1 SGHTA, CDR2 FQGTGA. CDR3 nucleotides: TGTGCCAGCAGCTTAACGTTCTCAGATACGCAGTATTTT. Amino acid sequence: CASSLTFSDTQYF.

V gene TRBV11-2 combines with J gene TRBJ2-1, with TRBD2 matching over 7 bases. Per the germline V gene, CDR1 is SGHAT and CDR2 is FQNNGV. The CDR3 extends over 15 amino acids. With 6 bases clipped from V and 9 bases from J, the junction kept 14 bases outside the gene matches. The DNA for the CDR3 is TGTGCCAGCAGACAGACCGGGAGGCTGAAGAGTGAGCAGTTCTTC. Translating gives CASRQTGRLKSEQFF.

The chain carries TRBV11-2 and TRBJ2-1; 7 bases are a match to TRBD1. The CDR3 is 15 residues long. With 5 bases clipped from V and 4 bases from J, the junction kept 8 bases outside the gene matches. Per germline, CDR1 SGHAT and CDR2 FQNNGV. The CDR3 DNA follows: TGTGCCAGCAGCCAGGGGGACCGCCGATACAATGAGCAGTTCTTC. Translating it yields CASSQGDRRYNEQFF.

This rearrangement joins TRBV7-3 to TRBJ1-5; D uncertain. V lost 2 bases to trimming and J lost 6 bases, with 8 bases between them. CDR3 size: 13 residues. Germline assignment: CDR1 SGHTA and CDR2 FQGTGA. CDR3 nucleotide sequence: TGTGCCAGCAGCTTATACCCCGCTCAGCCCCAGCATTTT. This gives the protein CASSLYPAQPQHF.

This chain joins TRBV29-1 and TRBJ2-5, with D hard to call. V was cut by 6 bases and J by 2 bases, with 10 bases left in between. CDR1 SQVTM and CDR2 ANQGSEA come from the germline V gene. The CDR3 length is 12 residues. The CDR3 bases are TGCAGCGTAGCCGACGGGCAAGAGACCCAGTACTTC. Amino acid sequence: CSVADGQETQYF.

The chain is built from TRBV11-2 and TRBJ2-3; 11 bases are shared with TRBD1. CDR1 and CDR2 from the germline V gene are SGHAT and FQNNGV. V lost 5 bases and J lost 2; bases outside the gene matches: 6. This CDR3 comprises 16 residues. This CDR3 is CASSVRTGGDTDTQYF. The DNA for the CDR3 is TGTGCCAGCAGCGTCCGGACAGGGGGCGACACAGATACGCAGTATTTT.

This clone has only one observation. J is TRBJ2-5 and V is TRBV7-7, with no clear D. Per the germline V gene, CDR1 is SSHAT and CDR2 is FNYEAQ (reference sequence). V was clipped by 4 bases and J by 2 bases, with 8 bases between them. The CDR3 extends over 13 amino acids. The DNA for the CDR3 is TGTGCCAGCAGCTCTGACACACAAGAGACCCAGTACTTC. Protein product: CASSSDTQETQYF.

The rearrangement uses TRBV19 and TRBJ1-2, with D maybe TRBD1 (5 bases). The V gene's germline CDR1 is LNHDA and CDR2 SQIVND (reference sequence). The CDR3 is 15 amino acids. Trimming took 6 bases from V and 1 from J, leaving 15 bases between them. CDR3 nucleotides: TGTGCCAGTAGCCGCATCCTGGGGGTTAACTATGGCTACACCTTC. The encoded protein is CASSRILGVNYGYTF. Together with reference TRBV19 and TRBJ1-2, the CDR3 gives the full variable domain: DGGITQSPKYLFRKEGQNVTLSCEQNLNHDAMYWYRQDPGQGLRLIYYSQIVNDFQKGDIAEGYSVSREKKESFPLTVTSAQKNPTAFYLCASSRILGVNYGYTFGSGTRLTVV.

This clone was detected only once. The V gene is TRBV30, the J gene TRBJ1-2, with D maybe TRBD1 (5 bases). V lost 2 bases and J 7 bases, leaving 8 bases between the germline ends. Germline V gene data show CDR1 as GTSNPN and CDR2 as SVGIG (reference sequence). The CDR3 is made up of 11 amino acids. The chain's CDR3 is CAWSTRGGYTF. Here the CDR3 DNA reads TGTGCCTGGAGTACGAGGGGTGGCTACACCTTC.

The chain joins TRBV10-1 to TRBJ2-5; 8 bases fit TRBD2. V trimming: 8 bases; J trimming: 4 bases; junction bases outside the gene matches: 6. From germline, CDR1 is WNHNN and CDR2 SYGVQD (reference sequence). This CDR3 contains 13 residues. In nucleotides, the CDR3 is TGCGCCAGCCGGGAGGGGCTAGCAGAGACCCAGTACTTC. Translated, it gives CASREGLAETQYF.

As to this clone: The junction and the germline gene differ at one end; a read error may be behind it. The chain is built from TRBV19 and TRBJ2-1; TRBD1 is a possible D gene (8 bases). This CDR3 spans 15 amino acids. Germline CDR1 LNHDA, CDR2 SQIVND (reference sequence). CDR3 loop: CASRTGGLSSNEQFF. DNA of the CDR3: TGTGCCAGTAGAACAGGGGGACTATCCTCCAATGAGCAGTTCTTC.

The V gene is TRBV5-1, the J gene TRBJ1-6; no reliable D call. The CDR3 is 13 amino acids. Germline CDR1 and CDR2: SGHRS and YFSETQ. Trimming pared 0 bases from V and 8 bases from J, leaving 6 bases between. The CDR3 DNA reads as TGCGCCAGCAGCTTGGCAGGTTATTCACCCCTCCACTTT. Translation: CASSLAGYSPLHF.